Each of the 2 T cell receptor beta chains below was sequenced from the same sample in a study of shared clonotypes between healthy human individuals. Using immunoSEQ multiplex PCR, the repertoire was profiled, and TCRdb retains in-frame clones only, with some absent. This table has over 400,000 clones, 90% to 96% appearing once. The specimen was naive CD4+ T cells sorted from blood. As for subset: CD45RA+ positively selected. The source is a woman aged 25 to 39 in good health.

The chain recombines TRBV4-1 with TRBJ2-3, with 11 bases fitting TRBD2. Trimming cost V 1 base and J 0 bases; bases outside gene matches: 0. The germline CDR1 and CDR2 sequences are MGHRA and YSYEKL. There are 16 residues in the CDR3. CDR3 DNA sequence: TGCGCCAGCAGCCAAGGGACTAGCGGGAGCACAGATACGCAGTATTTT. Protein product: CASSQGTSGSTDTQYF.

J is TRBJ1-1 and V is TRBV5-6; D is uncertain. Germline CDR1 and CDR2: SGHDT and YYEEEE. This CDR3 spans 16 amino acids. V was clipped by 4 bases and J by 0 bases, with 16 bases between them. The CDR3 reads CASSPVRANMNTEAFF. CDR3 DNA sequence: TGTGCCAGCAGCCCCGTCCGGGCCAACATGAACACTGAAGCTTTCTTT.